The 29 T cell receptor beta chains below were found in one sample sequenced in a study of a mutant IDH1 vaccine in newly diagnosed glioma (dated by TCRdb to about 2021). No antigen has been assigned to these receptors. The time point label on this specimen signifies: week 35, safety follow-up. Every vaccine dose consisted of 300 ug of a 20-mer mutant IDH1 peptide in Montanide, administered subcutaneously together with topical imiquimod. Receptor libraries were prepared by the immunoSEQ multiplex PCR assay. In its TCRdb copy, this immuneACCESS table keeps in-frame sequences only and misses some clones. Where compared with another copy, unresolved V genes explain less than half of these, and the others have no known cause. The sample table lists tens of thousands of clones, roughly nine tenths of them with a count of one. The ten largest clonotypes hold 1.6% of the sample. This sample comprised PBMCs, obtained from a glioma patient whose treatment included an IDH1 peptide vaccine. The origin of the receptors is a man aged 35-49 years with glioma.

V is TRBV11-2 and J is TRBJ1-2, with D perhaps TRBD1 (5 bases). Trimming shortened V by 5 bases and J by 8 bases, and 9 bases separated the two germline ends. There are 11 residues in the CDR3. Germline V gene lookup returns CDR1 SGHAT and CDR2 FQNNGV. CDR3 sequence: CASSPGSGYTF. As DNA, the CDR3 is TGTGCCAGCAGCCCAGGGAGCGGCTACACCTTC.

This clone is deemed medium-sized. The rearrangement joins TRBV9 to TRBJ1-4; 9 nucleotides align to TRBD1. The germline gives CDR1 SGDLS, CDR2 YYNGEE. The CDR3 sequence is 13 residues long. The V gene end was trimmed by 4 bases and the J gene end by 12 bases; junction bases not matched to a gene: 7. Written as DNA, the CDR3 is TGTGCCAGCAGCCCTCGGACAGGGGAAGAACTGTTTTTT. Protein: CASSPRTGEELFF.

CDR3 in amino acids: CASSQEGTGRYEQYF. DNA for the CDR3: TGCGCCAGCAGCCAAGAGGGAACAGGGCGATACGAGCAGTACTTC. V usage is TRBV4-1 and J usage is TRBJ2-7; tentatively, D is TRBD1 (6 bases). CDR1 and CDR2 from the germline V gene are MGHRA and YSYEKL. The V end was cut by 0 bases, the J end by 4 bases, with 13 bases between. The length of the CDR3 is 15 residues.

This clone appeared once. The J gene is TRBJ2-6, the V gene TRBV4-2; a weak D match, TRBD1 (5 bases). Trimming removed 0 bases at V and 2 bases at J, with 8 bases between. The germline gives CDR1 LGHNA, CDR2 YNFKEQ. The CDR3 covers 16 residues. The CDR3 is CASSQEPGTGANVLTF. In nucleotides, the CDR3 is TGTGCCAGCAGCCAAGAACCAGGGACTGGGGCCAACGTCCTGACTTTC.

This chain links TRBV6-5 with TRBJ1-1; no clear D. The germline CDR1 and CDR2 sequences are MNHEY and SVGAGI. The CDR3 contains 14 residues. The V end lost 5 bases, the J end lost 3 bases, and 13 bases lay between the germline ends. The CDR3 region is CASSPGFYYTEAFF. CDR3 coding DNA: TGTGCCAGCAGTCCCGGATTCTACTACACTGAAGCTTTCTTT.

CDR3: CAISESNSYEQYF. Written as DNA, the CDR3 is TGTGCCATCAGTGAGTCCAATTCCTACGAGCAGTACTTC. This chain joins TRBV10-3 and TRBJ2-7; D gene uncertain. The CDR3 contains 13 residues. Germline CDR1 is ENHRY and CDR2 is SYGVKD. Trimming shortened V by 0 bases and J by 1 base, and 4 bases separated the two germline ends.

The chain joins TRBV9 to TRBJ2-7; TRBD2 might be the D (6 bases). The CDR3 is made up of 15 amino acids. Germline V lookup: CDR1 SGDLS, CDR2 YYNGEE. V lost 6 bases, J lost 3 bases, and 19 bases lay in between. The CDR3: CASNPTGSSYYEQYF. The CDR3 bases are TGTGCCAGCAACCCTACCGGGAGTTCTTACTACGAGCAGTACTTC.

The chain has TRBV4-1 and TRBJ2-3, with no clear D. The CDR3 contains 15 residues. Germline assignment: CDR1 MGHRA and CDR2 YSYEKL. V lost 0 bases to trimming and J lost 8 bases, with 15 bases between them. The CDR3: CASSQDPPQSSTQYF. CDR3 bases: TGCGCCAGCAGCCAAGATCCCCCACAGTCATCTACGCAGTATTTT.

V is TRBV4-2 and J is TRBJ2-7; D is perhaps TRBD1 or TRBD2 (5 bases each). V was trimmed by 3 bases and J by 2 bases, leaving 11 bases between them. Germline V gene sequence: CDR1 LGHNA, CDR2 YNFKEQ. The CDR3 length is 14 residues. The CDR3 spells CASSHIGTAYEQYF. CDR3 in DNA: TGTGCCAGCAGCCATATAGGGACGGCCTACGAGCAGTACTTC.

This clone was observed a few times. The V gene is TRBV19, the J gene TRBJ1-2; possible D gene TRBD1, 6 bases. Germline CDR1 is LNHDA and CDR2 is SQIVND (reference sequence). This CDR3 spans 14 amino acids. The ends were cut back, 8 bases at V and 7 bases at J, with 20 bases in the middle. The CDR3 bases are TGTGCCAGTTCTCTCCCCCAGGGGTTGGGTGGCTACACCTTC. Protein: CASSLPQGLGGYTF. Full variable domain (outside the CDR3, taken from reference TRBV19 and TRBJ1-2): DGGITQSPKYLFRKEGQNVTLSCEQNLNHDAMYWYRQDPGQGLRLIYYSQIVNDFQKGDIAEGYSVSREKKESFPLTVTSAQKNPTAFYLCASSLPQGLGGYTFGSGTRLTVV.

The chain joins TRBV9 to TRBJ2-1; 7 bases agree with TRBD2. The V and J ends lost 0 bases and 4 bases, in that order; junction bases with no gene match: 22. The CDR3 runs 21 residues. The germline V gene has CDR1 SGDLS and CDR2 YYNGEE. The CDR3 reads CASSVAPLQVGGEGRYNEQFF. CDR3 sequence (DNA): TGTGCCAGCAGCGTAGCTCCTCTCCAGGTTGGGGGGGAGGGCCGGTACAATGAGCAGTTCTTC.

CDR3 in DNA: TGTGCCAGCAGCTTGCTATCGACATTTTCCGGGGCCAACGTCCTGACTTTC. It yields the protein CASSLLSTFSGANVLTF. J is TRBJ2-6 and V is TRBV7-2; D uncertain. The ends were cut back, 3 bases at V and 4 bases at J, with 16 bases in the middle. There are 17 residues in the CDR3. Germline V gene lookup returns CDR1 SGHTA and CDR2 FQGNSA.

This chain connects TRBV18 to TRBJ1-4; no clear D. From germline, CDR1 is KGHSH and CDR2 LQKENI. Trimming stripped 8 bases from V and 8 bases from J, with 12 bases between. The CDR3 covers 12 residues. The CDR3 loop reads CASTEISEKLFF. Written as DNA, the CDR3 is TGTGCCAGCACCGAGATTAGCGAAAAACTGTTTTTT. Based on the CDR3 plus reference TRBV18 and TRBJ1-4, the full variable domain is NAGVMQNPRHLVRRRGQEARLRCSPMKGHSHVYWYRQLPEEGLKFMVYLQKENIIDESGMPKERFSAEFPKEGPSILRIQQVVRGDSAAYFCASTEISEKLFFGSGTQLSVL.

The chain joins TRBV28 to TRBJ1-2; the D is unclear. The length of the CDR3 is 15 residues. The V and J ends lost 2 bases and 0 bases respectively, with 10 bases between them. Per the germline V gene, CDR1 is MDHEN and CDR2 is SYDVKM. CDR3 protein: CASSLRGRANYGYTF. In nucleotides, the CDR3 is TGTGCCAGCAGTTTACGGGGTCGAGCTAACTATGGCTACACCTTC.

V usage is TRBV5-4 and J usage is TRBJ2-7; 7 bases agree with TRBD1. CDR1 SGHNT and CDR2 YYREEE come from the germline V gene (reference sequence). CDR3 length: 13 residues. J lost 5 bases, V lost 5 bases, and 7 bases had no gene match. DNA for the CDR3: TGTGCCAGCAGAACCGGGACAGCGGACGAGCAGTACTTC. Amino acid sequence: CASRTGTADEQYF.

The chain employs TRBV15 and TRBJ1-1; D unresolved. Per germline, CDR1 LNHNV and CDR2 YYDKDF (reference sequence). The CDR3 runs 15 residues. Trimming took off 3 bases at V and 1 base at J, with 12 bases between the two ends. The CDR3 loop is CATSRVLGGNTEAFF. Written as DNA, the CDR3 is TGTGCCACCAGCAGGGTTCTCGGAGGGAACACTGAAGCTTTCTTT.

This chain links TRBV5-4 with TRBJ2-5; a possible D gene is TRBD2 (5 bases). The CDR3 extends over 17 amino acids. The germline CDR1 and CDR2 sequences are SGHNT and YYREEE (reference sequence). V lost 0 bases to trimming and J lost 2 bases, with 17 bases between them. CDR3 sequence (DNA): TGTGCCAGCAGCTTGGGAGGGCAGCTCAGTTCTCAAGAGACCCAGTACTTC. Residues: CASSLGGQLSSQETQYF.

In its sample, this clone was seen once. V and J are TRBV5-1 and TRBJ2-2; D is unclear. From germline, CDR1 is SGHRS and CDR2 YFSETQ. The CDR3 is 14 amino acids. Trimming cost V 2 bases and J 4 bases, with 9 bases left between them. The CDR3 DNA is TGCGCCAGCAGCTTATCCTGGACCACCGGGGAGCTGTTTTTT. Its translation is CASSLSWTTGELFF.

The chain recombines TRBV12-5 with TRBJ1-2, with D unclear. V gave up 1 base and J gave up 8 bases, with 14 bases separating them. Germline V lookup: CDR1 LGHNT, CDR2 FRNRAP. The CDR3 spans 14 residues. The CDR3 nucleotides read TGTGCTAGTGGTTTGGGCAGACCTTTCCAGGGCTACACCTTC. It translates to CASGLGRPFQGYTF. The complete variable domain, with remaining parts taken from reference TRBV12-5 and TRBJ1-2, reads DARVTQTPRHKVTEMGQEVTMRCQPILGHNTVFWYRQTMMQGLELLAYFRNRAPLDDSGMPKDRFSAEMPDATLATLKIQPSEPRDSAVYFCASGLGRPFQGYTFGSGTRLTVV.

The chain joins TRBV19 to TRBJ1-5, with D uncertain. V was clipped by 7 bases and J by 7 bases, with 14 bases between them. The CDR3 contains 13 residues. From germline, CDR1 is LNHDA and CDR2 SQIVND (reference sequence). The CDR3, as DNA: TGTGCCAGTAACCGTGAACCGTTCCAGCCCCAGCATTTT. This codes for CASNREPFQPQHF.

V and J are TRBV21-1 and TRBJ2-3; the DNA was not compared with TRBD2, the D call given in the table. TRBV21-1 is marked as a pseudogene. The CDR3 runs to 20 residues. CDR3 sequence: CASSKQGTSGRAESPDTQYF. CDR3 coding DNA: TGTGCCAGCAGCAAACAGGGGACTAGCGGGAGGGCCGAATCCCCAGATACGCAGTATTTT.

V and J are TRBV6-5 and TRBJ2-7, with a weak D call TRBD2 (6 bases). The ends were cut back, 0 bases at V and 5 bases at J, with 14 bases in the middle. Germline V gives CDR1 MNHEY, CDR2 SVGAGI. This CDR3 region has 15 residues. The CDR3 region has the DNA TGTGCCAGCAGTTACTCCCCAGGGAGGAACAACGAGCAGTACTTC. The encoded protein is CASSYSPGRNNEQYF.

V gene TRBV7-8 combines with J gene TRBJ1-1; 7 bases map to TRBD1. J was trimmed by 6 bases and V by 5 bases; bases with no gene match: 12. Germline CDR1 reads SGHVS; CDR2 reads FQNEAQ. This CDR3 is 15 amino acids long. The CDR3 is CASSAQARGQSEAFF. CDR3 DNA sequence: TGTGCCAGCAGCGCCCAAGCGAGGGGGCAGTCTGAAGCTTTCTTT. The whole variable domain, filled in from reference TRBV7-8 and TRBJ1-1, reads GAGVSQSPRYKVAKRGQDVALRCDPISGHVSLFWYQQALGQGPEFLTYFQNEAQLDKSGLPSDRFFAERPEGSVSTLKIQRTQQEDSAVYLCASSAQARGQSEAFFGQGTRLTVV.

The chain has TRBV7-2 and TRBJ2-5; no definite D call. With 2 bases removed from V and 5 bases from J, the gap between germline ends came to 15 bases. In germline, CDR1 is SGHTA, CDR2 FQGNSA. The CDR3 is made up of 15 amino acids. The DNA for the CDR3 is TGTGCCAGCAGCTTAAACGAGCGACTTATCGAGACCCAGTACTTC. Encoded protein: CASSLNERLIETQYF.

The chain combines TRBV5-6 with TRBJ2-7, with no clear D. Germline V gene sequence: CDR1 SGHDT, CDR2 YYEEEE. This CDR3 spans 12 amino acids. V was trimmed by 4 bases and J by 7 bases, leaving 12 bases between them. CDR3 protein: CASSPILGEQYF. In nucleotides, the CDR3 is TGTGCCAGCAGCCCCATATTGGGGGAGCAGTACTTC.

Of note for this clone: Sequence at one end of the junction differs from germline and may be a read error. The chain has TRBV2 and TRBJ2-3; 8 nucleotides align to TRBD1. Germline assignment: CDR1 SNHLY and CDR2 FYNNEI. There are 15 residues in the CDR3. This CDR3 is CASVRYRGSIDTQYF. The DNA of the CDR3 is TGTGCCAGCGTCCGCTACAGGGGGAGCATAGATACGCAGTATTTT.

The rearrangement links TRBV28 to TRBJ1-2; no firm D call. Germline loops: CDR1 MDHEN, CDR2 SYDVKM. V gave up 8 bases and J gave up 0 bases, with 4 bases separating them. The CDR3 extends over 11 amino acids. CDR3 region: CASQANYGYTF. The DNA for the CDR3 is TGTGCCAGCCAGGCTAACTATGGCTACACCTTC.

The rearrangement links TRBV4-3 to TRBJ2-7, with 11 bases fitting TRBD2. CDR1 is LGHNA and CDR2 is YSLEER in the germline V gene. CDR3 size: 17 residues. J lost 2 bases, V lost 1 base, and 7 bases had no gene match. The DNA for the CDR3 is TGCGCCAGCAGCCAAGGCATCGTAGCGGGAGGGACCTACGAGCAGTACTTC. Amino acid sequence: CASSQGIVAGGTYEQYF.

This clone showed up just once. The chain employs TRBV9 and TRBJ2-7; 9 bases line up with TRBD2. Per germline, CDR1 SGDLS and CDR2 YYNGEE. Trimming took 3 bases from V and 1 from J; bases not matched to a gene: 2. The length of the CDR3 is 14 residues. CDR3 sequence reads: CASSATSGSYEQYF. The CDR3 DNA sequence: TGTGCCAGCAGCGCGACTAGCGGTTCCTACGAGCAGTACTTC.